This T cell receptor (beta chain) is drawn from a study of T cell changes during pregnancy in multiple sclerosis. Using immunoSEQ multiplex PCR, the repertoire was profiled, and TCRdb retains in-frame clones only, with some absent. The table records around 51,000 clones, just over 90% of them present only once. Germline CDR1 is SGHTA and CDR2 is FQGNSA. V gave up 5 bases and J gave up 5 bases; unmatched junction bases: 2. The CDR3 loop spans 12 amino acids. The chain links TRBV7-2 to TRBJ2-7; 8 nucleotides agree with TRBD1. This TCR was sampled from a female donor with multiple sclerosis, enrolled in a pregnancy study. The input for sequencing was peripheral blood, taken in the second trimester of pregnancy. The CDR3 is CASSPQGDEQYF. In DNA, the CDR3 is TGTGCCAGCAGCCCACAGGGGGACGAGCAGTACTTC.